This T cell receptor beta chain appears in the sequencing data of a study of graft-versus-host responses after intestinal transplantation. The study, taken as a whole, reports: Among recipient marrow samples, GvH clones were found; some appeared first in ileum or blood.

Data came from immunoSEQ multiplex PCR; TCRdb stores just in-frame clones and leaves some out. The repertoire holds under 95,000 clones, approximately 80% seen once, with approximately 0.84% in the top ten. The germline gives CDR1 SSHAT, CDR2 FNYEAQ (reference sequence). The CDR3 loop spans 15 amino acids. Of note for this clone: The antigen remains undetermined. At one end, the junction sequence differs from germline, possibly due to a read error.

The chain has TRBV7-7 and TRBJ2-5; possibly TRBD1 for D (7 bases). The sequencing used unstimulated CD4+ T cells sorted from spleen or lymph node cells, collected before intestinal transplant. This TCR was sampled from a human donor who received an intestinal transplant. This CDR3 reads CASSSSRTGGETQYF. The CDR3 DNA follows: TGTGCTAGCAGCTCTTCACGGACAGGAGGGGAGACCCAGTACTTC. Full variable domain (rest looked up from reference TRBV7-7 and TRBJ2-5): GAGVSQSPRYKVTKRGQDVTLRCDPISSHATLYWYQQALGQGPEFLTYFNYEAQPDKSGLPSDRFSAERPEGSISTLTIQRTEQRDSAMYRCASSSSRTGGETQYFGPGTRLLVL.